The 16 T cell receptor beta chains below all came from one sample that was sequenced in a study of memory CD4+ T cells and cytomegalovirus serostatus. The sort gate was single viable CD3+CD4+CD8-CD45RO+ cells for memory CD4+ T cells. The protocol was immunoSEQ multiplex PCR, while the TCRdb copy is restricted to in-frame clones and leaves out a portion. This repertoire shows over 60,000 clones, roughly four fifths found once; its top ten account for about 0.9%. Sequenced input: memory CD4+ T cells from blood. The receptors come from an adult in good health and CMV-seronegative.

Comment on this clone: Different DNA sequences within this sample yield the same CDR3. The rearrangement uses TRBV2 and TRBJ2-5, with TRBD2 as a possible D gene (5 bases). The CDR3 is 13 residues long. Germline assignment: CDR1 SNHLY and CDR2 FYNNEI. The V end was cut by 4 bases, the J end by 5 bases, with 11 bases between. In nucleotides, the CDR3 is TGTGCCAGCAGTGGTGAGGGCCGGGAGACCCAGTACTTC. Translation: CASSGEGRETQYF. Variable domain in full (rest from reference TRBV2 and TRBJ2-5): EPEVTQTPSHQVTQMGQEVILRCVPISNHLYFYWYRQILGQKVEFLVSFYNNEISEKSEIFDDQFSVERPDGSNFTLKIRSTKLEDSAMYFCASSGEGRETQYFGPGTRLLVL.

This clone was recorded a few times. This chain connects TRBV11-2 to TRBJ2-7, with 8 bases matching TRBD2. CDR3 size: 15 residues. Germline CDR1 reads SGHAT; CDR2 reads FQNNGV. V was clipped by 5 bases and J by 9 bases; unmatched bases: 15. This CDR3 is CASSRLAGPLRGQYF. The CDR3 DNA reads TGTGCCAGCAGCCGGCTAGCGGGCCCCTTGAGAGGGCAGTACTTC.

This clone has only a few counts. The chain links TRBV29-1 to TRBJ2-7; a possible D gene is TRBD2 (6 bases). The CDR3 has 13 amino acids. The V gene lost 5 bases and the J gene lost 3 bases, with 14 bases spanning the gap. Germline assignment: CDR1 SQVTM and CDR2 ANQGSEA. The CDR3 here is CSVHLGGYYEQYF. In DNA form, the CDR3 reads TGCAGCGTTCACCTGGGGGGTTACTACGAGCAGTACTTC.

CDR3 protein: CASSYSLNSPLHF. The CDR3 coding sequence is TGCGCCAGCAGCTACTCTTTAAATTCACCCCTCCACTTT. The genes are TRBV5-1 and TRBJ1-6; D is uncertain. In germline, CDR1 is SGHRS, CDR2 YFSETQ. The CDR3 loop spans 13 amino acids. The V end was cut by 3 bases, the J end by 7 bases, with 8 bases between.

The rearrangement joins TRBV12-5 to TRBJ2-3; no firm D call. CDR1 is LGHNT and CDR2 is FRNRAP in the germline V gene. Between the trimmed V and J ends, which lost 0 bases and 2 bases, there was a span of 3 bases. This CDR3 comprises 13 residues. Written as DNA, the CDR3 is TGTGCTAGTGGTTTGGTACCCACAGATACGCAGTATTTT. It specifies CASGLVPTDTQYF.

This chain uses TRBV28 with TRBJ2-7; D may match TRBD1 or TRBD2 (5 bases each). The CDR3 has 15 amino acids. CDR1 is MDHEN, CDR2 SYDVKM, per germline. V was clipped by 3 bases and J by 6 bases, with 18 bases between them. The CDR3: CASSFRGAALVEQYF. The CDR3, as DNA: TGTGCCAGCAGTTTCCGGGGCGCAGCTCTCGTCGAGCAGTACTTC.

J is TRBJ1-3 and V is TRBV19, with D possibly being TRBD1 (5 bases). V was trimmed by 7 bases and J by 0 bases, leaving 10 bases between them. The CDR3 loop spans 14 amino acids. Germline V gene sequence: CDR1 LNHDA, CDR2 SQIVND (reference sequence). The CDR3 coding sequence is TGTGCCAGTAAGCAGGGAAACTCTGGAAACACCATATATTTT. It specifies CASKQGNSGNTIYF.

The chain couples TRBV2 to TRBJ2-1; D possibly corresponds to TRBD2 (5 bases). The CDR3 has 15 amino acids. Germline V gives CDR1 SNHLY, CDR2 FYNNEI. V was clipped by 7 bases and J by 2 bases, with 15 bases between them. CDR3 residues: CASTRRGSPYNEQFF. For the CDR3, the DNA is TGTGCCAGCACTAGGAGAGGGAGTCCCTACAATGAGCAGTTCTTC. The full variable domain, rest sourced from reference TRBV2 and TRBJ2-1, is EPEVTQTPSHQVTQMGQEVILRCVPISNHLYFYWYRQILGQKVEFLVSFYNNEISEKSEIFDDQFSVERPDGSNFTLKIRSTKLEDSAMYFCASTRRGSPYNEQFFGPGTRLTVL.

The V call is TRBV27, the J call TRBJ2-7; D is ambiguous. Per germline, CDR1 MNHEY and CDR2 SMNVEV (reference sequence). Trimming pared 6 bases from V and 2 bases from J, leaving 17 bases between. This CDR3 has 15 amino acids. This CDR3 is CASSLLSKGPYEQYF. The DNA of the CDR3 is TGTGCCAGCAGCCTCCTAAGCAAGGGCCCCTACGAGCAGTACTTC.

The V call is TRBV6-5, the J call TRBJ2-1; 10 nucleotides line up with TRBD2. V shed 4 bases, J shed 5 bases, and the junction held 2 bases outside the gene matches. Germline assignment: CDR1 MNHEY and CDR2 SVGAGI. This CDR3 is built from 14 residues. The CDR3 here is CASSSSGRHNEQFF. The CDR3 DNA reads TGTGCCAGCAGTTCTAGCGGGAGACACAATGAGCAGTTCTTC.

This clone was seen a handful of times. The chain has TRBV5-6 and TRBJ1-5; TRBD1 is a possible D gene (5 bases). Trimming took off 0 bases at V and 2 bases at J, with 12 bases between the two ends. The germline V gene has CDR1 SGHDT and CDR2 YYEEEE. The CDR3 contains 16 residues. CDR3 amino acids: CASSLGMGRGNQPQHF. The CDR3 nucleotides are TGTGCCAGCAGCTTGGGTATGGGGCGCGGCAATCAGCCCCAGCATTTT.

The genes are TRBV4-1 and TRBJ2-5; 11 positions match TRBD2. Per the germline V gene, CDR1 is MGHRA and CDR2 is YSYEKL. This CDR3 comprises 14 residues. Trimming took 4 bases from V and 3 from J; bases not matched to a gene: 1. The CDR3 sequence: CASSPLAGEETQYF. In nucleotides, the CDR3 is TGCGCCAGCAGCCCACTAGCGGGGGAAGAGACCCAGTACTTC.

This clone was seen a few times. Other DNA sequences in the same sample also yield this CDR3. The gene calls are TRBV10-3 and TRBJ1-1; D might be TRBD1 (6 bases). The ends were cut back, 3 bases at V and 2 bases at J, with 7 bases in the middle. Germline CDR1 is ENHRY and CDR2 is SYGVKD. The CDR3 extends over 13 amino acids. CDR3 region: CAISDRGNTEAFF. The CDR3, as DNA: TGTGCCATCAGTGACAGGGGAAACACTGAAGCTTTCTTT.

As concerns this clone: Other nucleotide sequences from this sample produce the same CDR3. This chain links TRBV5-1 with TRBJ2-3; no clear D gene. Deletions cut 3 bases from V and 0 bases from J, with 8 bases between. The CDR3 sequence is 14 residues long. Germline V gene sequence: CDR1 SGHRS, CDR2 YFSETQ. CDR3: CASSSRTSTDTQYF. The CDR3 DNA reads as TGCGCCAGCAGCTCCCGGACGAGCACAGATACGCAGTATTTT.

The chain has TRBV7-2 and TRBJ1-2; TRBD1 matches 7 bases. V was pared by 1 base and J by 8 bases, with 7 bases of the junction left unmatched. The CDR3 extends over 14 amino acids. The germline CDR1 and CDR2 sequences are SGHTA and FQGNSA. The CDR3 reads CASSLGDRAGGYTF. The DNA for the CDR3 is TGTGCCAGCAGCTTAGGAGACAGGGCGGGGGGCTACACCTTC.

The chain recombines TRBV7-2 with TRBJ2-1; 9 nucleotides agree with TRBD1. Germline values: CDR1 SGHTA, CDR2 FQGNSA. Germline trimming cut 4 bases from V and 1 base from J; bases unmatched to any gene: 8. The CDR3 sequence is 17 residues long. DNA for the CDR3: TGTGCCAGCAGCTCCCGGGGGACAGGGATATCCTACAATGAGCAGTTCTTC. Its protein is CASSSRGTGISYNEQFF. The entire variable domain, with the rest obtained from reference TRBV7-2 and TRBJ2-1, is as follows: GAGVSQSPSNKVTEKGKDVELRCDPISGHTALYWYRQSLGQGLEFLIYFQGNSAPDKSGLPSDRFSAERTGGSVSTLTIQRTQQEDSAVYLCASSSRGTGISYNEQFFGPGTRLTVL.